This T cell receptor beta chain was captured in a study of cytomegalovirus exposure and HLA in healthy donors. Study-level findings and limits: Excluded: some indistinguishable V segments such as TRBV6-2 and TRBV6-3. Immune exposure data for these donors was limited to CMV serostatus. Among CMV-associated TCR beta chains, most appeared HLA-restricted in a later analysis.

With 60 Vbeta and 13 Jbeta primers, the PCR was carried out. Using immunoSEQ multiplex PCR, the repertoire was profiled, and TCRdb retains in-frame clones only, with some absent. The top ten hold around 3.1% of the sample, which has under 200,000 clones, 75% to 80% seen once. CDR3 length equals 15 residues. The V end was cut by 2 bases, the J end by 5 bases, with 15 bases between. Germline lookup yields CDR1 MNHEY and CDR2 SVGAGI. Points on this clone: The target antigen is unknown.

This rearrangement joins TRBV6-5 to TRBJ1-2, with D possibly being TRBD1 (6 bases). The specimen sequenced was PBMCs. The receptor comes from a woman aged 40 to 55 in good health and CMV-seronegative. The CDR3 nucleotides are TGTGCCAGCAGTTACGGAGACAGGACTGCTTATGGCTACACCTTC. Encoded protein: CASSYGDRTAYGYTF.